This T cell receptor (beta chain) originates from a study of cytomegalovirus exposure and HLA in healthy donors. Study-wide results and limits: Later on, a genetic analysis was performed. It linked a missense variant in DCLRE1C with V- and J-gene trimming of TCR beta. Data from an earlier analysis indicated that most TCR beta V segments were productive either about 90% or about 30% of the time. When analyzed later, the rates of TCR association showed variation by HLA locus, with DRB1 the most and HLA-C the fewest.

Note on this clone: What it binds is not known.

V dropped 4 bases and J dropped 2; count of bases not matched to a gene: 2. Germline CDR1 is SGHTS and CDR2 is YDEGEE. The CDR3 has 15 residues. The PCR was carried out with 60 Vbeta primers and 13 Jbeta primers. In the original workflow: An analysis performed later counted around 80 million unique TCR beta chains (approximately 10 million of them shared). Sequencing used immunoSEQ multiplex PCR; TCRdb keeps in-frame clones, though not all of them. V and J calls plus clone size are reproduced from that table; the DNA served to infer D and trimming. This table has approximately 190,000 clones, roughly 80% appearing once.

V gene TRBV5-8 combines with J gene TRBJ1-5; 11 bases line up with TRBD1. Input material: PBMCs. This receptor was taken from a young woman in good health and CMV-seronegative. The CDR3 nucleotides read TGTGCCAGCAGCCTGGGACAGGGGGGCAATCAGCCCCAGCATTTT. Translating gives CASSLGQGGNQPQHF.